This T cell receptor (beta chain) was sequenced in a study of human T cells and chemical hapten exposure. Overall study findings and caveats: TCRs at high frequency, those above 1 in 1000, did not change with DPC sensitization.

In germline, CDR1 is LNHNV, CDR2 YYDKDF (reference sequence). Trimming removed 3 bases from V and 0 bases from J, with 10 bases in between. CDR3 length equals 15 residues. TCRdb re-called the RACE reads through MiXCR, storing one row per CDR3 protein. The profile shows tens of thousands of distinct CDR3 sequences, about an eighth of them singletons. A remark on this clonotype: Its antigen is unidentified.

Time point given: patch test 3, about 24 weeks after DPC sensitization. As for treatment: therapeutic diphenylcyclopropenone sensitization with weekly scalp DPC. The TCR originated in a man aged 25 to 40 with alopecia areata. Some clones in this sample may be carry-over from other donors' samples. The chain carries TRBV15 and TRBJ2-3; no firm D call. The sample consisted of whole blood, taken in connection with sensitization to the hapten diphenylcyclopropenone (DPC). CDR3 protein: CATSRSPDSTDTQYF. CDR3 in DNA: TGTGCCACCAGCAGGAGCCCGGACAGCACAGATACGCAGTATTTT.